This TCR beta chain was captured by sequencing in a study of cytomegalovirus exposure and HLA in healthy donors. Broader study findings: According to a later analysis, TCR clusters from the first cohort tended to co-occur in the 120 or so validation repertoires.

Worth noting for this clone: The antigen remains undetermined.

Germline V gene data show CDR1 as GTSNPN and CDR2 as SVGIG (reference sequence). Trimming cost V 2 bases and J 2 bases, with 13 bases left between them. The CDR3 runs 15 residues. The assay was immunoSEQ multiplex PCR, and TCRdb's table has in-frame clones only and misses some. This table has hundreds of thousands of clones, roughly 84% appearing once. Sequenced: PBMCs. This receptor was obtained from a woman in her thirties in good health and CMV-seropositive. The chain links TRBV30 to TRBJ2-1, with D perhaps TRBD1 (5 bases). CDR3 amino acids: CAWSPFRVPYNEQFF. DNA of the CDR3: TGTGCCTGGAGTCCGTTCAGGGTGCCCTACAATGAGCAGTTCTTC.